These T cell receptor beta chains were read from a single sample in a study of memory CD4+ T cells and cytomegalovirus serostatus. The repertoire was sequenced with immunoSEQ multiplex PCR; TCRdb's copy has only in-frame clones and lacks some. This table has 50,000 to 65,000 clones, around 80% appearing once. The material sequenced was memory CD4+ T cells from blood. All receptors come from an adult in good health and CMV-seronegative. Each CDR3 is given with its conserved first and last residue. Each record gives: CDR3 protein, CDR3 DNA, D gene, clone size, V gene, J gene, CDR3 length. D genes are given only for firm matches. Size is stated for part of the rows, as once, few or many counts, or as a class when the clone is expanded.

CASSQVVFYGYTF	TGTGCCAGCAGCCAAGTTGTTTTTTATGGCTACACCTTC	-	-	TRBV14	TRBJ1-2	13
CASSSRATNEKLFF	TGTGCCAGCAGTAGTAGGGCTACTAATGAAAAACTGTTTTTT	-	-	TRBV25-1	TRBJ1-4	14
CASSEETQYF	TGTGCCAGCAGTGAAGAGACCCAGTACTTC	-	-	TRBV2	TRBJ2-5	10
CASSLYVETQYF	TGTGCCAGCTCCCTCTACGTGGAGACCCAGTACTTC	-	-	TRBV18	TRBJ2-5	12
CAAGTVIYGYTF	TGTGCCGCTGGGACAGTCATCTATGGCTACACCTTC	TRBD1	-	TRBV6-5	TRBJ1-2	12
CASSRTLDNQPQHF	TGTGCCAGCTCACGGACTCTCGACAATCAGCCCCAGCATTTT	-	once	TRBV18	TRBJ1-5	14
CASSYIAGPGSGELFF	TGTGCCAGCAGTTATATAGCGGGGCCCGGCTCGGGCGAGCTGTTTTTT	TRBD2	-	TRBV7-2	TRBJ2-2	16
CASSQDRTGAFF	TGTGCCAGCAGCCAAGACCGGACAGGAGCTTTCTTT	TRBD1	few	TRBV4-2	TRBJ1-1	12
CASSYAGGRTEAFF	TGTGCCAGCAGTTACGCGGGGGGACGGACTGAAGCTTTCTTT	-	-	TRBV6-5	TRBJ1-1	14
CASSSHGTGMGEQYF	TGTGCCAGCAGCTCCCACGGGACAGGGATGGGGGAGCAGTACTTC	TRBD1	-	TRBV11-2	TRBJ2-7	15
CASSRTSGGASDTQYF	TGCGCCAGCAGTCGGACTAGCGGGGGGGCATCAGATACGCAGTATTTT	TRBD2	-	TRBV4-3	TRBJ2-3	16
CASRVAGQTPYEQYF	TGTGCCAGCCGCGTAGCGGGACAGACGCCCTACGAGCAGTACTTC	-	medium-sized	TRBV6-1	TRBJ2-7	15
CASSGKAGTAAFF	TGCGCCAGCAGCGGGAAGGCAGGCACAGCAGCTTTCTTT	-	-	TRBV5-1	TRBJ1-1	13
CASSLRFQAGYGYTF	TGCGCCAGCAGCTTGAGGTTCCAGGCTGGCTATGGCTACACCTTC	-	few	TRBV5-1	TRBJ1-2	15
CASSQDARGPASGNTIYF	TGTGCCAGCAGCCAAGATGCTCGAGGGCCTGCCTCTGGAAACACCATATATTTT	-	-	TRBV4-2	TRBJ1-3	18
CASSDVGQILQFF	TGTGCCAGCAGTGACGTTGGACAGATTCTGCAGTTCTTC	-	few	TRBV2	TRBJ2-1	13
CAISEGRLTDTQYF	TGTGCCATCAGTGAAGGCCGATTAACAGATACGCAGTATTTT	-	-	TRBV10-3	TRBJ2-3	14
CASSYGAGGNYNEQFF	TGTGCCAGCAGTTACGGTGCGGGGGGAAATTACAATGAGCAGTTCTTC	TRBD2	-	TRBV6-5	TRBJ2-1	16
CASSSNLRDIRTEAFF	TGTGCCAGCAGCTCGAATCTCCGGGACATCCGGACTGAAGCTTTCTTT	-	-	TRBV7-2	TRBJ1-1	16
CASSESGTDYGYTF	TGCGCCAGCAGCGAGTCTGGGACGGACTATGGCTACACCTTC	-	-	TRBV5-1	TRBJ1-2	14
CASSLEVVNSPLHF	TGTGCCAGCAGCTTAGAGGTCGTTAATTCACCCCTCCACTTT	-	once	TRBV7-2	TRBJ1-6	14
CASSVRTASPLHF	TGTGCCAGCAGCGTTCGGACAGCTTCACCCCTCCACTTT	-	-	TRBV9	TRBJ1-6	13
CAAQDRLNTEAFF	TGTGCCGCCCAGGACAGGCTGAACACTGAAGCTTTCTTT	TRBD1	-	TRBV10-3	TRBJ1-1	13
CASSLEGTGELFF	TGCGCCAGCAGCTTGGAGGGCACCGGGGAGCTGTTTTTT	-	-	TRBV5-1	TRBJ2-2	13
CASSSCDHMGEKLFF	TGTGCCAGCAGCTCTTGTGACCACATGGGTGAAAAACTGTTTTTT	-	once	TRBV5-7	TRBJ1-4	15
CASSEPRGASYNEQFF	TGTGCCAGCAGCGAACCCCGGGGGGCGTCCTACAATGAGCAGTTCTTC	-	-	TRBV6-1	TRBJ2-1	16
CAFRTNRGHFEKLFF	TGTGCCTTTCGGACGAACAGGGGGCATTTTGAAAAACTGTTTTTT	TRBD1	-	TRBV30	TRBJ1-4	15
CASSRAGVRNEQYF	TGTGCCAGCAGCAGGGCGGGGGTGAGGAACGAGCAGTACTTC	TRBD2	-	TRBV5-4	TRBJ2-7	14
CASSQTPRSSGNTIYF	TGTGCCAGCAGCCAGACGCCCCGAAGCTCTGGAAACACCATATATTTT	-	-	TRBV11-2	TRBJ1-3	16
CASSDRGLSYEQYF	TGTGCCAGCAGTGACAGGGGTCTCTCCTACGAGCAGTACTTC	TRBD1	few	TRBV6-5	TRBJ2-7	14
CASSIDRTRDTQYF	TGTGCCAGCAGTATCGACCGGACTAGGGATACGCAGTATTTT	TRBD2	once	TRBV27	TRBJ2-3	14
CASSHLGGPLHF	TGTGCCAGCAGTCACCTAGGGGGGCCCCTCCACTTT	-	-	TRBV6-5	TRBJ1-6	12
CASSQQGLGETQYF	TGTGCCAGTAGTCAACAGGGTCTGGGAGAGACCCAGTACTTC	-	-	TRBV19	TRBJ2-5	14
CAWSRGHYEQYF	TGTGCCTGGAGCAGGGGGCACTACGAGCAGTACTTC	TRBD1	-	TRBV30	TRBJ2-7	12
CASSLARQGAGYTF	TGCGCCAGCAGCTTGGCCCGCCAGGGGGCCGGCTACACCTTC	TRBD1	-	TRBV5-1	TRBJ1-2	14
CASSLGPQVNIYGYTF	TGTGCCAGCAGCTTAGGTCCACAGGTTAACATCTATGGCTACACCTTC	-	-	TRBV7-2	TRBJ1-2	16
CASSQDLNGGPGGNQPQHF	TGTGCCAGCAGCCAAGATCTTAACGGGGGCCCCGGGGGCAATCAGCCCCAGCATTTT	-	-	TRBV4-2	TRBJ1-5	19
CASSERIRQGNIQYF	TGTGCCAGCAGTGAACGCATTCGTCAGGGAAACATTCAGTACTTC	-	-	TRBV2	TRBJ2-4	15
CASSDLATQYF	TGTGCCAGCAGTGATTTGGCGACCCAGTACTTC	-	-	TRBV6-1	TRBJ2-5	11
CASSSNSNYGYTF	TGTGCCAGCAGTTCCAACAGTAACTATGGCTACACCTTC	-	-	TRBV6-6	TRBJ1-2	13
CATSRGRGTGTENQPQHF	TGTGCCACCAGCAGAGGAAGAGGGACCGGGACAGAGAATCAGCCCCAGCATTTT	TRBD1	-	TRBV15	TRBJ1-5	18
CASTPGSFSSYEQYF	TGCGCCAGCACTCCCGGGTCATTTAGCTCCTACGAGCAGTACTTC	-	-	TRBV5-1	TRBJ2-7	15